The clone carrying this T cell receptor beta chain was seen at least ten times. Its antigen remains unknown. This sample is drawn from a study of CD8 T cells in ankylosing spondylitis. Study-wide results and limits: Reports say disease-linked clones showed up significantly more in matched ankylosing spondylitis synovial fluid. The study identified a TCR beta motif of several highly homologous variants that appeared characteristic of ankylosing spondylitis blood.

Researchers built TCR beta libraries using quantitative 5'-RACE with molecular barcodes. Via MiXCR, TCRdb re-called the 5' RACE reads, giving one row per CDR3 protein. The table lists around 490,000 distinct CDR3 sequences, 5.3% of them singletons. From germline, CDR1 is SGHVS and CDR2 FNYEAQ. The V end lost 1 base, the J end lost 4 bases, and 10 bases lay between the germline ends. The CDR3 has 14 amino acids. The chain uses TRBV7-6 and TRBJ1-2; D gene unclear. The receptor was derived from a male donor with ankylosing spondylitis. Source material: blood, either unsorted or a sorted T cell fraction (not recorded which). CDR3 loop: CASSLDGEIYGYTF. The CDR3 bases are TGTGCCAGCAGCTTAGACGGGGAGATCTATGGCTACACCTTC. Together with reference TRBV7-6 and TRBJ1-2, the CDR3 gives the full variable domain: GAGVSQSPRYKVTKRGQDVALRCDPISGHVSLYWYRQALGQGPEFLTYFNYEAQQDKSGLPNDRFSAERPEGSISTLTIQRTEQRDSAMYRCASSLDGEIYGYTFGSGTRLTVV.